The subject of this entry is one T cell receptor beta chain. The antigen is unknown. These data come from a study of T cell repertoires in cytomegalovirus infection. Study information: CMV infection plus the matching HLA type was flagged by public TCR beta signatures. Study outcomes and limitations: CMV carriers with the relevant HLA were identified by cumulative public TCR beta family frequency. Dominating the ex vivo response were TCR beta clonotypes that were CMV-specific and HLA-C-restricted.

From germline, CDR1 is SQVTM and CDR2 ANQGSEA. The CDR3 loop spans 12 amino acids. The germline V and J ends were trimmed by 4 bases and 3 bases, with 8 bases remaining between them. TCRdb reprocessed the reads with MiXCR, giving one entry per CDR3 protein. Here the sample spans around 530,000 distinct CDR3 sequences, 15% to 20% being singletons. Sequencing used CD8+ T cells from PBMCs. The rearrangement uses TRBV29-1 and TRBJ2-3, with D hard to call. This TCR was sampled from a human donor in good health (CMV status not recorded). Some clones in this sample may be carry-over from other donors' samples. The CDR3 reads CSVVGRTDTQYF. The CDR3 DNA reads as TGCAGCGTTGTAGGGCGGACAGATACGCAGTATTTT.